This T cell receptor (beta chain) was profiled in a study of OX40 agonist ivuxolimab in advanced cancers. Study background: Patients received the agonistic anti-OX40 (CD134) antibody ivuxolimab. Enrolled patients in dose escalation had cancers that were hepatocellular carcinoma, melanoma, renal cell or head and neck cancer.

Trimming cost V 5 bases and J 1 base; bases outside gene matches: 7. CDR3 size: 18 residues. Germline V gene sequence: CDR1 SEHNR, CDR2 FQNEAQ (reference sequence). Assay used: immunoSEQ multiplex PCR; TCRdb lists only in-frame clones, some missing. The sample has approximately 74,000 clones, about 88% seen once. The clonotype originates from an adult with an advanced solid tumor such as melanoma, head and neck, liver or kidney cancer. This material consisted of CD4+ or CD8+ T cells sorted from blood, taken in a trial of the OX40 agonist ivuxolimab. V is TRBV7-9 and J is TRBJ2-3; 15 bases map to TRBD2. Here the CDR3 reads CASSDRTSGRAGTDTQYF. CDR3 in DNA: TGTGCCAGCAGCGATCGGACTAGCGGGAGGGCCGGCACAGATACGCAGTATTTT. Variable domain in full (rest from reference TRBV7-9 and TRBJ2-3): DTGVSQNPRHKITKRGQNVTFRCDPISEHNRLYWYRQTLGQGPEFLTYFQNEAQLEKSRLLSDRFSAERPKGSFSTLEIQRTEQGDSAMYLCASSDRTSGRAGTDTQYFGPGTRLTVL.